One sample yielded the 21 T cell receptor beta chains listed below, sequenced in a study of blood T cell repertoires in COVID-19. Profiled with immunoSEQ multiplex PCR; TCRdb holds only in-frame clones, not every one. This sample has around 95,000 clones, with more than 65% found just once. Input material: peripheral blood. The receptor set was obtained from a woman in her seventies with acute or convalescent COVID-19.

CDR3: CASSLGGGSSSPLHF. As DNA, the CDR3 is TGTGCCAGCAGCTTAGGTGGCGGATCCAGTTCACCCCTCCACTTT. The rearrangement joins TRBV7-8 to TRBJ1-6; D not resolved. The CDR3 covers 15 residues. Germline V gene sequence: CDR1 SGHVS, CDR2 FQNEAQ. The germline V and J ends were trimmed by 1 base and 9 bases, with 13 bases remaining between them.

The V and J genes are TRBV4-1 and TRBJ1-1, with D possibly being TRBD1 (6 bases). The CDR3 length is 15 residues. Trimming left V 1 base short and J 1 base short, with 10 bases between. Germline CDR1 MGHRA, CDR2 YSYEKL. CDR3 sequence reads: CASSQGMGANTEAFF. CDR3 in DNA: TGCGCCAGCAGCCAAGGAATGGGGGCGAACACTGAAGCTTTCTTT.

This chain connects TRBV3-1 (or the pseudogene TRBV3-2) to TRBJ1-4; maybe TRBD1 (6 bases). This CDR3 region has 13 residues. Trimming removed 8 bases from V and 6 bases from J, with 13 bases in between. Germline CDR1 reads LGHDT; CDR2 reads YNNKEL (reference sequence). The CDR3, as DNA: TGTGCCAGCCGGAGTAGGGGGTATGAAAAACTGTTTTTT. Protein: CASRSRGYEKLFF.

This chain uses TRBV11-2 with TRBJ2-1, with 8 bases matching TRBD2. Germline trimming cut 3 bases from V and 3 bases from J; bases unmatched to any gene: 1. This CDR3 is built from 14 residues. Germline V CDR1 and CDR2: SGHAT, FQNNGV. The CDR3 nucleotides are TGTGCCAGCAGCTTTGGGACTAGCTACAATGAGCAGTTCTTC. Its protein is CASSFGTSYNEQFF.

The J gene is TRBJ1-5, the V gene TRBV29-1, with 10 nucleotides matching TRBD1. Germline trimming cut 4 bases from V and 1 base from J; bases unmatched to any gene: 1. CDR1 is SQVTM, CDR2 ANQGSEA, per germline. This CDR3 has 14 residues. The CDR3 coding sequence is TGCAGCGTTGGGGGACAGGGGAGCAATCAGCCCCAGCATTTT. This codes for CSVGGQGSNQPQHF.

This clone was counted ten times or more. The CDR3: CASRIDGEGNSPLHF. In nucleotides, the CDR3 is TGTGCCAGCAGGATCGACGGGGAAGGGAATTCACCCCTCCACTTT. V is TRBV6-5 and J is TRBJ1-6; D is uncertain. The germline CDR1 and CDR2 sequences are MNHEY and SVGAGI. This CDR3 is built from 15 residues. Trimming stripped 6 bases from V and 7 bases from J, with 16 bases between.

The J gene is TRBJ1-2, the V gene TRBV5-1; D possibly corresponds to TRBD1 (6 bases). This CDR3 has 13 amino acids. Germline V gene lookup returns CDR1 SGHRS and CDR2 YFSETQ. The ends were cut back, 5 bases at V and 6 bases at J, with 14 bases in the middle. The CDR3 region is CASRRDTADGYTF. CDR3 bases: TGCGCCAGCAGAAGGGACACCGCCGATGGCTACACCTTC.

This sequence joins TRBV6-5 and TRBJ2-3, with a tentative D call TRBD1 (6 bases). Germline V gene data show CDR1 as MNHEY and CDR2 as SVGAGI. Trimming cost V 4 bases and J 0 bases, with 8 bases left between them. This CDR3 has 14 residues. The CDR3 DNA reads as TGTGCCAGCAGTTCAGGGGTTAGCACAGATACGCAGTATTTT. Protein product: CASSSGVSTDTQYF.

The table lists this clone with a few counts. V and J are TRBV7-9 and TRBJ1-4, with 7 bases that match TRBD1. V was pared by 2 bases and J by 5 bases, with 2 bases of the junction left unmatched. The CDR3 is 14 residues long. Germline loops: CDR1 SEHNR, CDR2 FQNEAQ (reference sequence). CDR3 in amino acids: CASSLLTGNEKLFF. For the CDR3, the DNA is TGTGCCAGCAGCTTACTGACAGGGAATGAAAAACTGTTTTTT.

The J gene is TRBJ2-1, the V gene TRBV10-3; maybe TRBD1 (5 bases). V was clipped by 5 bases and J by 6 bases, with 8 bases between them. Germline V gene data show CDR1 as ENHRY and CDR2 as SYGVKD. The CDR3 has 12 residues. In DNA form, the CDR3 reads TGTGCCATCAGTTTTGACAGCAATGAGCAGTTCTTC. Translated, it gives CAISFDSNEQFF.

Ten or more counts support this clone. The chain employs TRBV7-2 and TRBJ1-6; D perhaps matches TRBD1 (6 bases). Looked up from germline, CDR1 is SGHTA and CDR2 is FQGNSA. This CDR3 has 17 residues. V was shortened by 2 bases and J by 6 bases, with 17 bases between the two germline ends. The CDR3 reads CASSLRPQSGANSPLHF. The CDR3 DNA reads TGTGCCAGCAGCTTACGACCGCAGTCAGGGGCTAATTCACCCCTCCACTTT.

The chain recombines TRBV19 with TRBJ1-1, with TRBD1 identical over 8 bases. The CDR3 has 13 amino acids. In germline, CDR1 is LNHDA, CDR2 SQIVND (reference sequence). Germline trimming cut 8 bases from V and 3 bases from J; bases unmatched to any gene: 5. The CDR3 nucleotides read TGTGCCAGTGGGGCAGGGGGCTACACTGAAGCTTTCTTT. Its protein product is CASGAGGYTEAFF.

The rearrangement uses TRBV7-2 and TRBJ2-5, with TRBD1 matching 8 bases. In germline, CDR1 is SGHTA, CDR2 FQGNSA. J was trimmed by 2 bases and V by 5 bases; bases with no gene match: 7. The CDR3 contains 15 residues. This CDR3 reads CASSPVTGVQETQYF. In nucleotides, the CDR3 is TGTGCCAGCAGCCCAGTGACAGGGGTGCAAGAGACCCAGTACTTC.

The sample holds a few counts of this clone. The chain is built from TRBV19 and TRBJ1-5; maybe TRBD1 (6 bases). Trimming removed 7 bases from V and 0 bases from J, with 13 bases in between. Germline CDR1 and CDR2: LNHDA and SQIVND (reference sequence). The CDR3 contains 15 residues. CDR3 nucleotides: TGTGCCAGTAAACGTGAACAGGGTAGCAATCAGCCCCAGCATTTT. Amino acids: CASKREQGSNQPQHF.

This rearrangement joins TRBV19 to TRBJ1-1; no firm D call. The V gene's germline CDR1 is LNHDA and CDR2 SQIVND (reference sequence). Trimming pared 6 bases from V and 6 bases from J, leaving 20 bases between. The CDR3 extends over 15 amino acids. The CDR3 bases are TGTGCCAGTAGGGGAGGCGGTACGTTAGTGGCTGAAGCTTTCTTT. It specifies CASRGGGTLVAEAFF.

This clone was counted a few times. The V call is TRBV15, the J call TRBJ1-4; 8 nucleotides agree with TRBD1. This CDR3 comprises 14 residues. CDR1 and CDR2 from the germline V gene are LNHNV and YYDKDF (reference sequence). V shed 3 bases, J shed 14 bases, and the junction held 11 bases outside the gene matches. The CDR3 DNA is TGTGCCACCAGCAGGGGGGACATGACAGGGGATCTGTTTTTT. Amino acid sequence: CATSRGDMTGDLFF.

The chain combines TRBV27 with TRBJ1-4; 9 bases fit TRBD1. The trim removed 3 bases at V and 8 bases at J, leaving 1 base unmatched. Germline V lookup: CDR1 MNHEY, CDR2 SMNVEV (reference sequence). This CDR3 is 13 amino acids long. The CDR3 region is CASSFGQGEKLFF. The CDR3 nucleotides are TGTGCCAGCAGTTTCGGACAGGGGGAAAAACTGTTTTTT.

In its sample, this clone was seen a few times. V usage is TRBV6-5 and J usage is TRBJ2-7, with D possibly being TRBD2 (5 bases). Germline V lookup: CDR1 MNHEY, CDR2 SVGAGI. This CDR3 contains 13 residues. V was shortened by 4 bases and J by 6 bases, with 13 bases between the two germline ends. The DNA for the CDR3 is TGTGCCAGCAGTTTCCTAGCTCGGAGCGAGCAGTACTTC. Its protein is CASSFLARSEQYF.

The J gene is TRBJ1-4, the V gene TRBV5-1; D is undetermined. Per the germline V gene, CDR1 is SGHRS and CDR2 is YFSETQ. This CDR3 comprises 14 residues. V was pared by 5 bases and J by 0 bases, with 8 bases between. This chain's CDR3 is CASRRGSTNEKLFF. The CDR3 nucleotides read TGCGCCAGCAGGCGGGGATCAACTAATGAAAAACTGTTTTTT.

V gene TRBV18 combines with J gene TRBJ2-2, with a possible D match to TRBD1 (6 bases). The V gene lost 3 bases and the J gene lost 3 bases, with 17 bases spanning the gap. The V gene's germline CDR1 is KGHSH and CDR2 LQKENI. CDR3 length equals 17 residues. The CDR3 spells CASSPSIRTVDTGELFF. The CDR3 DNA reads TGTGCCAGCTCACCGTCCATTCGGACAGTGGACACCGGGGAGCTGTTTTTT.

CDR3: CASSQDRFNSPLHF. DNA of the CDR3: TGTGCCAGTAGTCAAGACAGGTTCAATTCACCCCTCCACTTT. The J gene is TRBJ1-6, the V gene TRBV19, with D possibly being TRBD1 (6 bases). V was pared by 5 bases and J by 7 bases, with 12 bases between. Germline V gene sequence: CDR1 LNHDA, CDR2 SQIVND (reference sequence). This CDR3 contains 14 residues.